The following is a T cell receptor (beta chain) sequence with its context. There are 14 residues in the CDR3. V trimming: 2 bases; J trimming: 6 bases; junction bases outside the gene matches: 1. The germline gives CDR1 SGHRS, CDR2 YFSETQ. Libraries were prepared by immunoSEQ multiplex PCR; TCRdb keeps only in-frame clonotypes and omits some of them. The sample lists 200,000 to 250,000 clones; 84% were seen once. The data derive from a study of blood T cell repertoires in COVID-19. In the study overall: The origin of the acute and convalescent COVID-19 samples was the United States, Italy and Spain. Sources were T cells, B-cell-depleted T cells, or PBMCs; the material itself was cDNA or gDNA.

Sequencing was carried out using peripheral blood. This TCR was recovered from a woman of 80 years or more with COVID-19, enrolled during active disease. J is TRBJ2-7 and V is TRBV5-1; 14 bases fit TRBD2. DNA for the CDR3: TGCGCCAGCAGCTTCGGACTAGCGGGAGGCGAGCAGTACTTC. It yields the protein CASSFGLAGGEQYF.